The 29 T cell receptor beta chains presented below share a single source sample, sequenced in a study of vaccination and CD4 T cells after COVID-19 (dated by TCRdb to about 2022). Library preparation used PCR. The reads were generated on an Illumina iSeq 100. TCRdb reanalyzed the raw reads on its own, using fastp at Q25 for trimming and MiXCR for clone calling, and kept in-frame beta chains. Identical CDR3 protein sequences are pooled into one entry, listed with their most common genes and DNA. The sample profile shows 20,000 to 25,000 distinct CDR3 sequences; roughly 56% of them were found once. The ten largest clones represent 0.8% to 1% of the sample. The sample here was CD4+ T cells from blood, taken before SARS-CoV-2 vaccination. These receptors were obtained from a human donor who had recovered from COVID-19.

As for this clonotype: At one end, the junction sequence differs from germline, possibly due to a read error. This chain uses TRBV19 with TRBJ2-1, with TRBD2 matching 13 bases. The germline gives CDR1 LNHDA, CDR2 SQIVND (reference sequence). CDR3 length: 15 residues. CDR3 nucleotide sequence: TGTGCCAGTACACCGGGACTAGCGGGATTTCGGGAGCAGTTCTTT. This gives the protein CASTPGLAGFREQFF.

The chain has TRBV7-2 and TRBJ1-5; D not resolved. The CDR3 is 12 residues long. The germline gives CDR1 SGHTA, CDR2 FQGNSA. V was clipped by 5 bases and J by 1 base, with 3 bases between them. CDR3 residues: CASSVSNQPQHF. The CDR3 coding sequence is TGTGCCAGCAGCGTAAGCAATCAGCCCCAGCATTTT.

CDR3 nucleotides: TGTGCCATCAGAAGACAGAACAATCAGCCCCAGCATTTT. Protein: CAIRRQNNQPQHF. The V call is TRBV10-3, the J call TRBJ1-5, with a possible D match to TRBD1 (5 bases). This CDR3 comprises 13 residues. V dropped 6 bases and J dropped 3 bases, with 9 bases sitting between them. Germline V CDR1 and CDR2: ENHRY, SYGVKD.

The sample holds a few counts of this clonotype. This chain joins TRBV20-1 and TRBJ2-7, with D tentatively TRBD1 or TRBD2 (5 bases each). V lost 0 bases, J lost 1 base, and 10 bases lay in between. The CDR3 is 14 residues long. CDR1 DFQATT and CDR2 SNEGSKA come from the germline V gene (reference sequence). In DNA, the CDR3 is TGCAGTGCTAGAGACCCCGGGGCTTCCTACGAGCAGTACTTC. This codes for CSARDPGASYEQYF.

CDR3 coding DNA: TGTGCCAGCAGTTACAGGGGGGCCTCGGTCAACTACGAGCAGTACTTC. It is translated as CASSYRGASVNYEQYF. The V and J genes are TRBV27 and TRBJ2-7; 8 bases fit TRBD1. The CDR3 totals 16 residues. With V trimmed by 4 bases and J by 3 bases, 11 bases remained unmatched. CDR1 MNHEY and CDR2 SMNVEV come from the germline V gene (reference sequence).

In this sample, this clonotype turned up a few times. This chain links TRBV15 with TRBJ1-2; the D is unclear. CDR3 length: 12 amino acids. Germline V gene data show CDR1 as LNHNV and CDR2 as YYDKDF (reference sequence). V lost 4 bases, J lost 1 base, and 4 bases lay in between. CDR3 in amino acids: CATSTSNYGYTF. The CDR3 region has the DNA TGTGCCACCAGCACCAGTAACTATGGCTACACCTTC. The variable domain in full, with the rest retrieved from reference TRBV15 and TRBJ1-2, is DAMVIQNPRYQVTQFGKPVTLSCSQTLNHNVMYWYQQKSSQAPKLLFHYYDKDFNNEADTPDNFQSRRPNTSFCFLDIRSPGLGDTAMYLCATSTSNYGYTFGSGTRLTVV.

The rearrangement joins TRBV20-1 to TRBJ2-7; 8 nucleotides agree with TRBD2. The CDR3 covers 13 residues. The V segment lost 3 bases and the J segment 3 bases; nucleotides outside the gene matches: 4. Per germline, CDR1 DFQATT and CDR2 SNEGSKA (reference sequence). In nucleotides, the CDR3 is TGCAGTGCTAGTGCCGCGGGAGGCTACGAGCAGTACTTC. Translated, it gives CSASAAGGYEQYF.

The chain combines TRBV5-1 with TRBJ2-1, with 7 bases identical to TRBD2. J gave up 14 bases and V 0 bases, and 8 bases lay outside the gene matches. This CDR3 comprises 13 residues. CDR1 is SGHRS, CDR2 YFSETQ, per germline. The CDR3 sequence: CASSLDSAGVKFF. The CDR3 DNA is TGCGCCAGCAGCTTGGATTCCGCGGGGGTGAAGTTCTTC.

V is TRBV28 and J is TRBJ2-5; 8 bases align to TRBD2. CDR1 and CDR2 (germline): MDHEN, SYDVKM. There are 19 residues in the CDR3. J was trimmed by 5 bases and V by 2 bases; bases with no gene match: 19. The CDR3: CASSLGSWGLVSVQETQYF. In nucleotides, the CDR3 is TGTGCCAGCAGTTTAGGGTCTTGGGGACTAGTTTCTGTGCAGGAGACCCAGTACTTC.

J is TRBJ1-5 and V is TRBV6-1, with 10 positions matching TRBD1. The CDR3 is made up of 16 amino acids. From germline, CDR1 is MNHNS and CDR2 SASEGT. V shed 6 bases and J 5 bases; nucleotides not matched to a gene: 10. CDR3 loop: CASSQGQGNRHQPQHF. In DNA, the CDR3 is TGTGCCAGCAGCCAGGGACAGGGGAATCGTCATCAGCCCCAGCATTTT.

In its sample, this clonotype was seen once. The chain recombines TRBV19 with TRBJ1-1, with D perhaps TRBD1 (5 bases). Trimming left V 4 bases short and J 0 bases short, with 9 bases between. Germline V lookup: CDR1 LNHDA, CDR2 SQIVND (reference sequence). The CDR3 is 14 residues long. DNA for the CDR3: TGTGCCAGTAGTAAGAGACAGTTGAACACTGAAGCTTTCTTT. Protein product: CASSKRQLNTEAFF.

The chain links TRBV4-1 to TRBJ1-2, with a tentative D call TRBD1 (6 bases). The CDR3 sequence is 17 residues long. CDR1 and CDR2 (germline): MGHRA, YSYEKL. V lost 0 bases to trimming and J lost 1 base, with 15 bases between them. The chain's CDR3 is CASSQDLLGRGNYGYTF. The CDR3 DNA is TGCGCCAGCAGCCAAGACCTCCTCGGCAGGGGTAACTATGGCTACACCTTC.

CDR3 region: CASSSTGTLAKNIQYF. The CDR3 nucleotides are TGCGCCAGCAGCTCCACAGGGACCTTAGCCAAAAACATTCAGTACTTC. The chain is built from TRBV5-1 and TRBJ2-4; D is possibly TRBD1 (6 bases). Per germline, CDR1 SGHRS and CDR2 YFSETQ. V lost 3 bases to trimming and J lost 0 bases, with 13 bases between them. This CDR3 contains 16 residues.

The chain links TRBV12-3 or TRBV12-4 to TRBJ1-1; D uncertain. The germline V and J ends were trimmed by 1 base and 1 base, with 7 bases remaining between them. This CDR3 comprises 14 residues. This CDR3 reads CASSLVGKNTEAFF. In DNA form, the CDR3 reads TGTGCCAGCAGTTTAGTGGGCAAGAACACTGAAGCTTTCTTT.

The rearrangement links TRBV19 to TRBJ2-7, with D perhaps TRBD1 (6 bases). This CDR3 is built from 14 residues. Trimming pared 5 bases from V and 6 bases from J, leaving 17 bases between. The germline V gene has CDR1 LNHDA and CDR2 SQIVND (reference sequence). As DNA, the CDR3 is TGTGCCAGTAGTGAACAGGGCGTGGTGGGCGAGCAGTACTTC. Translating gives CASSEQGVVGEQYF.

The chain couples TRBV6-5 to TRBJ1-5; possibly TRBD1 for D (5 bases). Germline loops: CDR1 MNHEY, CDR2 SVGAGI. This CDR3 is built from 15 residues. V dropped 4 bases and J dropped 2 bases, with 12 bases sitting between them. This chain's CDR3 is CASSSGIFGNQPQHF. The DNA for the CDR3 is TGTGCCAGCAGTTCAGGGATTTTCGGCAATCAGCCCCAGCATTTT.

The V and J genes are TRBV6-2 or TRBV6-3 and TRBJ2-1; D may be TRBD1 or TRBD2 (5 bases each). The CDR3 is 16 amino acids. CDR1 is MNHEY and CDR2 is SVGEGT in the germline V gene. V was pared by 0 bases and J by 8 bases, with 17 bases between. The CDR3 nucleotides are TGTGCCAGCAGTTACTCCGGGACCCGACGTCCCTATGAGCAGTTCTTC. As protein: CASSYSGTRRPYEQFF.

CDR3 amino acids: CAWSAPRFGGPERETQYF. In DNA form, the CDR3 reads TGTGCCTGGAGTGCGCCGCGGTTTGGAGGCCCCGAGAGGGAGACCCAGTACTTC. This chain links TRBV30 with TRBJ2-5, with D perhaps matching TRBD2 (5 bases). Trimming took 1 base from V and 5 from J, leaving 26 bases between them. Germline CDR1 is GTSNPN and CDR2 is SVGIG (reference sequence). The CDR3 is 18 residues long.

The chain couples TRBV2 to TRBJ1-5; 10 positions match TRBD1. The CDR3 has 15 amino acids. The V gene end was trimmed by 7 bases and the J gene end by 4 bases; junction bases not matched to a gene: 7. CDR1 is SNHLY and CDR2 is FYNNEI in the germline V gene. The CDR3, as DNA: TGTGCCAGCAAACTTAGGACAGGGGGGAATCAGCCCCAGCATTTT. Amino acid sequence: CASKLRTGGNQPQHF.

This clonotype appeared a few times. J is TRBJ2-7 and V is TRBV15, with D perhaps matching TRBD1 (5 bases). Per the germline V gene, CDR1 is LNHNV and CDR2 is YYDKDF (reference sequence). This CDR3 comprises 15 residues. V shed 7 bases and J shed 2 bases, with 18 bases lying between them. The CDR3 DNA reads TGTGCCACCAAGAAGGGGTTCCAGGAGCCCTACGAGCAGTACTTC. The encoded protein is CATKKGFQEPYEQYF. Looking up the rest from reference TRBV15 and TRBJ2-7 gives the full variable domain: DAMVIQNPRYQVTQFGKPVTLSCSQTLNHNVMYWYQQKSSQAPKLLFHYYDKDFNNEADTPDNFQSRRPNTSFCFLDIRSPGLGDTAMYLCATKKGFQEPYEQYFGPGTRLTVT.

The chain links TRBV5-3 to TRBJ1-5; a possible D gene is TRBD1 (6 bases). TRBV5-3 qualifies as an ORF whose function is uncertain. The CDR3 has 15 amino acids. Trimming shortened V by 5 bases and J by 4 bases, and 16 bases separated the two germline ends. CDR3 DNA: TGTGCCAGAAGTCACTCCCGGGACAAGAATCAGCCCCAGCATTTT. Protein sequence: CARSHSRDKNQPQHF.

This clonotype was found once. This CDR3 is CASSSGPGRNEQFF. The CDR3 region has the DNA TGTGCCAGCAGCTCCGGACCAGGGAGGAATGAGCAGTTCTTC. V and J are TRBV7-3 and TRBJ2-1; tentatively, D is TRBD2 (6 bases). This CDR3 region has 14 residues. Germline V gene lookup returns CDR1 SGHTA and CDR2 FQGTGA. V lost 4 bases to trimming and J lost 7 bases, with 14 bases between them. Combining the CDR3 with reference TRBV7-3 and TRBJ2-1 gives the whole variable domain GAGVSQTPSNKVTEKGKYVELRCDPISGHTALYWYRQSLGQGPEFLIYFQGTGAADDSGLPNDRFFAVRPEGSVSTLKIQRTERGDSAVYLCASSSGPGRNEQFFGPGTRLTVL.

This clonotype was counted a few times. This chain uses TRBV10-3 with TRBJ2-3; a weak D match, TRBD2 (6 bases). The germline CDR1 and CDR2 sequences are ENHRY and SYGVKD. V was pared by 8 bases and J by 2 bases, with 14 bases between. CDR3 length: 14 amino acids. The CDR3 loop reads CAIRDSLATDTQYF. CDR3 coding DNA: TGTGCCATCCGGGACTCTTTGGCCACAGATACGCAGTATTTT.

By sample share, this clonotype is medium-sized. This chain uses TRBV20-1 with TRBJ2-2; D not resolved. Germline assignment: CDR1 DFQATT and CDR2 SNEGSKA (reference sequence). The CDR3 totals 13 residues. Between the trimmed V and J ends, which lost 5 bases and 7 bases, there was a span of 14 bases. CDR3 sequence (DNA): TGCAGTGCTCGATGGGGTAGCAGCGGGGAGCTGTTTTTT. It is translated as CSARWGSSGELFF.

V and J are TRBV27 and TRBJ2-3, with 10 bases matching TRBD2. The CDR3 is 18 residues long. Germline-derived CDR1 and CDR2 are MNHEY and SMNVEV (reference sequence). The V and J ends lost 2 bases and 2 bases, in that order; junction bases with no gene match: 10. CDR3 nucleotide sequence: TGTGCCAGCAGTTTACTTTCTAGCGGGGGCATTAACACAGATACGCAGTATTTT. It specifies CASSLLSSGGINTDTQYF.

In nucleotides, the CDR3 is TGTGCCAGCAGCCGAACGACCGAGGGGAAAGAGACCCAGTACTTC. Residues: CASSRTTEGKETQYF. The gene calls are TRBV7-9 and TRBJ2-5, with D perhaps TRBD1 or TRBD2 (5 bases each). Germline V gene sequence: CDR1 SEHNR, CDR2 FQNEAQ (reference sequence). Between the trimmed V and J ends, which lost 5 bases and 3 bases, there was a span of 16 bases. The CDR3 totals 15 residues.

The CDR3 bases are TGTGCCAGCAAAGAGGAACAGGGGGACAATCAGCCCCAGCATTTT. As protein: CASKEEQGDNQPQHF. The chain has TRBV2 and TRBJ1-5; 8 bases are a match to TRBD1. The germline gives CDR1 SNHLY, CDR2 FYNNEI. There are 15 residues in the CDR3. Trimming cost V 7 bases and J 3 bases; bases outside gene matches: 8.

This clonotype appeared a single time. The chain combines TRBV4-1 with TRBJ1-6, with a tentative D call TRBD1 (6 bases). This CDR3 comprises 15 residues. V lost 1 base and J lost 4, with 8 bases in between. The germline CDR1 and CDR2 sequences are MGHRA and YSYEKL. The CDR3 loop is CASSQAQGYNSPLHF. For the CDR3, the DNA is TGCGCCAGCAGCCAAGCACAGGGTTATAATTCACCCCTCCACTTT.

DNA for the CDR3: TGTGCCAGCAGGGTGACAGGGCTCTATGGCTACACCTTC. Amino acid sequence: CASRVTGLYGYTF. This chain joins TRBV5-4 and TRBJ1-2; 7 bases fit TRBD1. Trimming at V came to 5 bases and at J to 4 bases, leaving 5 bases not matched to a gene. Germline-derived CDR1 and CDR2 are SGHNT and YYREEE (reference sequence). The CDR3 length is 13 residues. Full variable domain (missing parts from reference TRBV5-4 and TRBJ1-2): ETGVTQSPTHLIKTRGQQVTLRCSSQSGHNTVSWYQQALGQGPQFIFQYYREEENGRGNFPPRFSGLQFPNYSSELNVNALELDDSALYLCASRVTGLYGYTFGSGTRLTVV.